This T cell receptor beta chain was identified in a study of regulatory T cells in long-lasting Graves disease. Combining iRepertoire HTBI primers with Arm-PCR of CDR3 regions, the authors built TCR beta libraries. TCRdb re-derived calls from the multiplex PCR reads in MiXCR, one entry per CDR3 protein. The table lists 440,000 or so distinct CDR3 sequences, about 15% of them singletons, with around 15% in the top ten. The V segment lost 0 bases and the J segment 6 bases; nucleotides outside the gene matches: 9. There are 15 residues in the CDR3. Germline V CDR1 and CDR2: SGHRS, YFSETQ. Time point specified: newly diagnosed GD, antithyroid drugs for less than 3 months. PBMC-extracted RNA yielded the TCR library. At least ten counts were recorded for this clonotype. The sample was also linked to a second study, of T cells in Graves' hyperthyroidism and ophthalmopathy. Turning to that study: HTBI primers were employed in a first-round RT-PCR of the TCR CDR3.

The chain joins TRBV5-1 to TRBJ2-7, with 7 bases fitting TRBD2. The sample here was peripheral blood mononuclear cells (PBMCs), taken at new diagnosis, from a patient treated with antithyroid drugs. This receptor was taken from a woman younger than 45 with Graves disease. The CDR3 nucleotides are TGCGCCAGCAGCTTGGGTTGGCGGGAGAGGGCCGAGCAGTACTTC. It specifies CASSLGWRERAEQYF.